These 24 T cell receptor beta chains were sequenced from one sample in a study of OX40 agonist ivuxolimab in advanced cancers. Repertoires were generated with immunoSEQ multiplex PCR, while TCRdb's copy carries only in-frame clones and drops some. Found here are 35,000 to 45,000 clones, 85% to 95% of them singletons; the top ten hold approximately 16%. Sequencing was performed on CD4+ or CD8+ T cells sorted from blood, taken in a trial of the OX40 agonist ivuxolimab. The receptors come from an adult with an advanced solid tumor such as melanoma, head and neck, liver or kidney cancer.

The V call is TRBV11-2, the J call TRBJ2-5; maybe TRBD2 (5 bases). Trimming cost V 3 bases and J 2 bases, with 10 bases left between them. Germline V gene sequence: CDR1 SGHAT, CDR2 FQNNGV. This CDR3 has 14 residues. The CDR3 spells CASSFGLAQETQYF. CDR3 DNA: TGTGCCAGCAGCTTTGGGCTAGCACAAGAGACCCAGTACTTC.

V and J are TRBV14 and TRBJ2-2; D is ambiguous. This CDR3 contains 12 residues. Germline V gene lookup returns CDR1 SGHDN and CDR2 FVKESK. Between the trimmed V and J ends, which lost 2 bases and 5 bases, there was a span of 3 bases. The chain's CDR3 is CASSQPTGELFF. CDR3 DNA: TGTGCCAGCAGCCAACCAACCGGGGAGCTGTTTTTT.

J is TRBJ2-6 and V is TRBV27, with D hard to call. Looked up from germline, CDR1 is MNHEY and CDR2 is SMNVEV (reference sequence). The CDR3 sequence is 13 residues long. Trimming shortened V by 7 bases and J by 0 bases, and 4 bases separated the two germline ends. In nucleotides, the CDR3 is TGTGCCAGCACCAACTCTGGGGCCAACGTCCTGACTTTC. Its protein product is CASTNSGANVLTF.

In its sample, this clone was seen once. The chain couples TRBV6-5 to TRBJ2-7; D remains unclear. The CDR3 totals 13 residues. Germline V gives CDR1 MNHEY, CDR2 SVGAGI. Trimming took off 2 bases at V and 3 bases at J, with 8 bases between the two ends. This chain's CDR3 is CASSYGDYYEQYF. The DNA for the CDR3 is TGTGCCAGCAGTTACGGTGATTACTACGAGCAGTACTTC.

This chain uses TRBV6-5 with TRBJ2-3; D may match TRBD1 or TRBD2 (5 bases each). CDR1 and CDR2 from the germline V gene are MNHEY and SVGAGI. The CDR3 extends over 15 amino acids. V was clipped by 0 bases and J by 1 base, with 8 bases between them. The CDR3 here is CASSYSRGRTDTQYF. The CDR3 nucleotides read TGTGCCAGCAGTTACTCAAGGGGACGCACAGATACGCAGTATTTT.

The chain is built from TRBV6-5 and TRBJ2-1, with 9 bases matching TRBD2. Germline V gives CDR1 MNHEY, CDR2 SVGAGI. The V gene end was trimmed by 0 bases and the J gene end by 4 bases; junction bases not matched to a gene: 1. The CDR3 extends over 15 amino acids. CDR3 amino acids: CASSYSSGSYNEQFF. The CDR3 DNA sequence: TGTGCCAGCAGTTACTCTAGCGGGAGTTACAATGAGCAGTTCTTC.

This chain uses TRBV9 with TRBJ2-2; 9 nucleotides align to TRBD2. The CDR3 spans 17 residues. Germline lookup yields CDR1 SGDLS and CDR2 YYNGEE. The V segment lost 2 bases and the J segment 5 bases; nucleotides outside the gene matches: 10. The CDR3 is CASSVDLAGTSTGELFF. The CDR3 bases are TGTGCCAGCAGCGTCGATCTAGCGGGGACCTCGACCGGGGAGCTGTTTTTT. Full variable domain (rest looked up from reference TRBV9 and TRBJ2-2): DSGVTQTPKHLITATGQRVTLRCSPRSGDLSVYWYQQSLDQGLQFLIQYYNGEERAKGNILERFSAQQFPDLHSELNLSSLELGDSALYFCASSVDLAGTSTGELFFGEGSRLTVL.

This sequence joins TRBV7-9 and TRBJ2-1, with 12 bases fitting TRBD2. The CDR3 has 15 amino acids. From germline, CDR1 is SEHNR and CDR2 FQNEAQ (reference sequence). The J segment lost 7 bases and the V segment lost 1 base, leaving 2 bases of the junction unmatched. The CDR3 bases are TGTGCCAGCAGCTTAGTAGGACTAGCGGGAAATGAGCAGTTCTTC. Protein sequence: CASSLVGLAGNEQFF.

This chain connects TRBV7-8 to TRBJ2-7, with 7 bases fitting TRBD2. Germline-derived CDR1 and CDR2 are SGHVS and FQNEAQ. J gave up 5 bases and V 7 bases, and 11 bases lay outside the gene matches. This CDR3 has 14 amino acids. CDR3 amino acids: CASIPGLPSHEQYF. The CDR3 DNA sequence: TGTGCCAGCATCCCGGGACTACCTTCCCACGAGCAGTACTTC. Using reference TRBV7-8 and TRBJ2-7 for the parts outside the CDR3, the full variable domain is GAGVSQSPRYKVAKRGQDVALRCDPISGHVSLFWYQQALGQGPEFLTYFQNEAQLDKSGLPSDRFFAERPEGSVSTLKIQRTQQEDSAVYLCASIPGLPSHEQYFGPGTRLTVT.

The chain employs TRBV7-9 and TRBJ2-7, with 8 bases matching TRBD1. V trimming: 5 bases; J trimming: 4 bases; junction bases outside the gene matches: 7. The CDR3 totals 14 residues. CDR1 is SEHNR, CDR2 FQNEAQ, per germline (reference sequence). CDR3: CASSQQGAGYEQYF. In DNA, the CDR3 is TGTGCCAGCAGCCAGCAGGGGGCTGGATACGAGCAGTACTTC.

CDR3 amino acids: CASSSGNTIYF. CDR3 DNA: TGTGCCAGCAGCTCAGGAAACACCATATATTTT. The chain recombines TRBV27 with TRBJ1-3; D not certain. V was clipped by 6 bases and J by 4 bases, with 4 bases between them. Germline V gene data show CDR1 as MNHEY and CDR2 as SMNVEV (reference sequence). This CDR3 has 11 residues.

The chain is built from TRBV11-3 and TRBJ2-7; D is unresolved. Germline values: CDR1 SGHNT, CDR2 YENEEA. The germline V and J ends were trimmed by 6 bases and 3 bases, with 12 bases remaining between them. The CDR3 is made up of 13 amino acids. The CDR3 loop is CASSSRYGYEQYF. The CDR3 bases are TGTGCCAGCAGTTCTAGATACGGCTACGAGCAGTACTTC.

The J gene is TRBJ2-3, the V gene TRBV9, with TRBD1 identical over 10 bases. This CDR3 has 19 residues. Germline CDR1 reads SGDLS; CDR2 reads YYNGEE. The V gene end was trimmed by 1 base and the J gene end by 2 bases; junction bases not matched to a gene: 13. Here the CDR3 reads CASSVWGDSGTGDTDTQYF. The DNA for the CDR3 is TGTGCCAGCAGCGTATGGGGGGACTCCGGGACAGGGGACACAGATACGCAGTATTTT. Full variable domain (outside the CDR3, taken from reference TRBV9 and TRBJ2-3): DSGVTQTPKHLITATGQRVTLRCSPRSGDLSVYWYQQSLDQGLQFLIQYYNGEERAKGNILERFSAQQFPDLHSELNLSSLELGDSALYFCASSVWGDSGTGDTDTQYFGPGTRLTVL.

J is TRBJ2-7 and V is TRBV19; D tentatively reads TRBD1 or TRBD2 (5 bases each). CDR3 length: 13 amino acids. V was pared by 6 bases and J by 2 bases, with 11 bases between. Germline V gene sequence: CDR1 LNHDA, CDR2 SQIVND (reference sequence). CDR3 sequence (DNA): TGTGCCAGTAGCTCCGGGGCAGCCTACGAGCAGTACTTC. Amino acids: CASSSGAAYEQYF.

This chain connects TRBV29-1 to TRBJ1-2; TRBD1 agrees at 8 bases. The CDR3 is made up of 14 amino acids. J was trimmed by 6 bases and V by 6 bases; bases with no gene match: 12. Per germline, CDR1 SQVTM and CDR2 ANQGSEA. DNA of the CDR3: TGCAGCGTCGTACAGGGGGTTACGAATAATGGCTACACCTTC. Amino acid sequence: CSVVQGVTNNGYTF.

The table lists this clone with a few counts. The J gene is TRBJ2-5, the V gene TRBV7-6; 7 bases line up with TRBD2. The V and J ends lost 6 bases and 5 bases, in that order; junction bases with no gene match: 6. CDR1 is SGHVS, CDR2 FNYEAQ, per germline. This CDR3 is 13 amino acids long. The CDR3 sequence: CASRVAGMETQYF. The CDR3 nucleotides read TGTGCCAGCAGAGTAGCGGGCATGGAGACCCAGTACTTC.

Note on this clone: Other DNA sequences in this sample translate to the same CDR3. The DNA for the CDR3 is TGTGCCAGCAGTATAGCCGGGTCCGAAGCTTTCTTT. Translation gives CASSIAGSEAFF. The J gene is TRBJ1-1, the V gene TRBV28, with D uncertain. Per the germline V gene, CDR1 is MDHEN and CDR2 is SYDVKM. Trimming removed 5 bases from V and 8 bases from J, with 12 bases in between. CDR3 length: 12 residues.

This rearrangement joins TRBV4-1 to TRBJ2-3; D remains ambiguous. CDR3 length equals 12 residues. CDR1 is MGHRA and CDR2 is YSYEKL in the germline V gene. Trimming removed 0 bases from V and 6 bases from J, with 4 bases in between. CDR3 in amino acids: CASSQEPDTQYF. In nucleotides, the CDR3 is TGCGCCAGCAGCCAAGAACCGGATACGCAGTATTTT.

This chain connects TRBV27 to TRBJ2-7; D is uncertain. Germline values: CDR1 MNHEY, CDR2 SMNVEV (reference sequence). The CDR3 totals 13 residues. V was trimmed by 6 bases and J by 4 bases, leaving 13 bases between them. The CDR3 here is CASSRSSVYEQYF. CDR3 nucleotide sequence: TGTGCCAGCAGCAGGAGTTCTGTTTACGAGCAGTACTTC.

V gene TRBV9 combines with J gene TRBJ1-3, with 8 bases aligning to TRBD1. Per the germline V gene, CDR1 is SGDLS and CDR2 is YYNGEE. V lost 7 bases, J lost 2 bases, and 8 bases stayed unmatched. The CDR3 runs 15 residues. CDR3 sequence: CASSGTGEPGNTIYF. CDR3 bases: TGTGCCAGCTCCGGGACAGGTGAGCCTGGAAACACCATATATTTT.

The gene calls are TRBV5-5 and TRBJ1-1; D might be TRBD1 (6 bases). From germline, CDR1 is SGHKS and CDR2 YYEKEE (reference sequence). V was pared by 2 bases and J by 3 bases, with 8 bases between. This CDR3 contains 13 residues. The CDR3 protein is CASSFSGDTEAFF. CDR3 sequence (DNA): TGTGCCAGCAGCTTCTCAGGGGACACTGAAGCTTTCTTT. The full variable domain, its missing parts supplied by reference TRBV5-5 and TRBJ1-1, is DAGVTQSPTHLIKTRGQQVTLRCSPISGHKSVSWYQQVLGQGPQFIFQYYEKEERGRGNFPDRFSARQFPNYSSELNVNALLLGDSALYLCASSFSGDTEAFFGQGTRLTVV.

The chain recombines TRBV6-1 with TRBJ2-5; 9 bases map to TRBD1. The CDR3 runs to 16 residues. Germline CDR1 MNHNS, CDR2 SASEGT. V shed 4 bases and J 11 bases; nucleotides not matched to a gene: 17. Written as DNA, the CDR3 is TGTGCCAGCAGTGTATTTGGACAGGGGCTTCCGAATGAGCAGTACTTC. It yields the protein CASSVFGQGLPNEQYF.

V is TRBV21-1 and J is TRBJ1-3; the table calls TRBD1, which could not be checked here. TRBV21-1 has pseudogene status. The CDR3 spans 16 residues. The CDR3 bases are TGTGCCAGCAGCAAAGAAGAGGACAGGGTAGGAGACACCATATATTTT. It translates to CASSKEEDRVGDTIYF.

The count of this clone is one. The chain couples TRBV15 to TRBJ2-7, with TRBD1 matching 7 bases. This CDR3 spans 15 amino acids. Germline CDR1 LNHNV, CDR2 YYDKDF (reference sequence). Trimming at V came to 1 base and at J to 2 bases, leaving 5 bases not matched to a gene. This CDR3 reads CATSRAGTATYEQYF. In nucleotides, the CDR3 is TGTGCCACCAGCAGAGCGGGGACAGCTACCTACGAGCAGTACTTC.